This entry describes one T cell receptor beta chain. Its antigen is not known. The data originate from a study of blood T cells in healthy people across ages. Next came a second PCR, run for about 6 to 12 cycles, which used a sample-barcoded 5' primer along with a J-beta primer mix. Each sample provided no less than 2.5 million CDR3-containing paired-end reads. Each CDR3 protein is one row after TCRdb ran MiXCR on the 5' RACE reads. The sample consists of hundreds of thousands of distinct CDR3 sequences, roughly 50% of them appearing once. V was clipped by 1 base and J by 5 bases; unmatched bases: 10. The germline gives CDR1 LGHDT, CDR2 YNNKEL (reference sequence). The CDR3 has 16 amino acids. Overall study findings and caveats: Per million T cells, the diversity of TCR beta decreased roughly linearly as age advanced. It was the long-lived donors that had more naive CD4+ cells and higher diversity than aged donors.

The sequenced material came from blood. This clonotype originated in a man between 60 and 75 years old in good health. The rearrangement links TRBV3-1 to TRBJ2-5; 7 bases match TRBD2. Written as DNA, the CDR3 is TGTGCCAGCAGCCAAGGAACCAGACTAGCCCTGGAGACCCAGTACTTC. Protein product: CASSQGTRLALETQYF.